Shown below are 18 T cell receptor beta chains from a single sample sequenced in a study of T cells in Graves' hyperthyroidism and ophthalmopathy. RNA transcripts were the template for amplifying TCR beta CDR3 regions. The TCR CDR3 first-round RT-PCR relied on the HTBI primer set. TCRdb re-derived calls from the multiplex PCR reads in MiXCR, one entry per CDR3 protein. The data show about 760,000 distinct CDR3 sequences, approximately 40% seen once. Sequencing was carried out using blood. Receptors were obtained from a middle-aged woman with Graves' hyperthyroidism.

Only one count was recorded for this clonotype. CDR3 sequence: CASSLDWPKDIFGYTF. The CDR3 DNA follows: TGTGCCAGCAGCTTAGATTGGCCCAAGGACATCTTTGGCTACACCTTC. The chain carries TRBV7-9 and TRBJ1-2; perhaps TRBD1 as D (5 bases). The CDR3 spans 16 residues. In germline, CDR1 is SEHNR, CDR2 FQNEAQ (reference sequence). Trimming took 1 base from V and 7 from J, leaving 19 bases between them. Full variable domain (remainder filled in from reference TRBV7-9 and TRBJ1-2): DTGVSQNPRHKITKRGQNVTFRCDPISEHNRLYWYRQTLGQGPEFLTYFQNEAQLEKSRLLSDRFSAERPKGSFSTLEIQRTEQGDSAMYLCASSLDWPKDIFGYTFGSGTRLTVV.

This clonotype was detected many times. This chain uses TRBV12-3 or TRBV12-4 with TRBJ1-5, with D perhaps TRBD1 (6 bases). The CDR3 is 12 residues long. The V end lost 0 bases, the J end lost 11 bases, and 8 bases lay between the germline ends. The CDR3 bases are TGTGCCAGCAGTTTAGCCGGGGGCGCCCAGCATTTT. Protein: CASSLAGGAQHF.

The chain is built from TRBV14 and TRBJ2-7; TRBD1 is a possible D gene (5 bases). CDR3 length: 16 amino acids. Germline CDR1 SGHDN, CDR2 FVKESK. Trimming left V 4 bases short and J 2 bases short, with 18 bases between. CDR3 DNA: TGTGCCAGCAGCCGGACAAGAGAACAAACGGCCTACGAGCAGTACTTC. It is translated as CASSRTREQTAYEQYF.

This clonotype was recorded a few times. The chain is built from TRBV10-3 and TRBJ2-2; a possible D gene is TRBD2 (5 bases). The germline CDR1 and CDR2 sequences are ENHRY and SYGVKD. CDR3 length: 13 amino acids. Trimming removed 10 bases at V and 5 bases at J, with 14 bases between. In DNA form, the CDR3 reads TGTGCCACGCAAATTTCGGGGACCGGGGAGCTGTTTTTT. It specifies CATQISGTGELFF.

This clonotype was detected many times. The chain uses TRBV6-5 and TRBJ2-7; D is perhaps TRBD2 (6 bases). The V end was cut by 2 bases, the J end by 7 bases, with 15 bases between. The CDR3 contains 14 residues. Germline CDR1 is MNHEY and CDR2 is SVGAGI. The DNA for the CDR3 is TGTGCCAGCAGTTACGGCCGGCTCGCGGGGGAGCAGTACTTC. Translated: CASSYGRLAGEQYF.

This clonotype has ten or more counts. The CDR3 DNA reads TGTGCCATCACACTAGGGGATCGCCAGAGTCAAGAGACCCAGTACTTC. Its translation is CAITLGDRQSQETQYF. This chain joins TRBV2 and TRBJ2-5, with D perhaps given as TRBD1 or TRBD2 (5 bases each). Germline V gene data show CDR1 as SNHLY and CDR2 as FYNNEI. Trimming shortened V by 10 bases and J by 2 bases, and 23 bases separated the two germline ends. The CDR3 runs 16 residues.

This chain connects TRBV10-3 to TRBJ2-5; 7 positions match TRBD1. Trimming removed 4 bases from V and 4 bases from J; junction bases left unmatched: 0. Germline loops: CDR1 ENHRY, CDR2 SYGVKD. This CDR3 comprises 12 residues. The CDR3 region is CAISGQGETQYF. CDR3 nucleotides: TGTGCCATCAGTGGACAGGGAGAGACCCAGTACTTC.

This clonotype was seen repeatedly, ten times or more. This rearrangement joins TRBV6-2 or TRBV6-3 to TRBJ2-7, with 8 bases lining up with TRBD1. CDR3 length equals 15 residues. The V gene end was trimmed by 2 bases and the J gene end by 5 bases; junction bases not matched to a gene: 8. The germline V gene has CDR1 MNHEY and CDR2 SVGEGT. The CDR3 loop is CASSYAPDRENEQYF. The CDR3 region has the DNA TGTGCCAGCAGTTACGCACCGGACAGGGAAAACGAGCAGTACTTC.

The gene calls are TRBV7-2 and TRBJ1-5; tentatively, D is TRBD1 (6 bases). CDR3 length: 13 amino acids. V lost 3 bases and J 7 bases, leaving 10 bases between the germline ends. Germline CDR1 is SGHTA and CDR2 is FQGNSA. This CDR3 is CASSFTGGQPQHF. As DNA, the CDR3 is TGTGCCAGCAGCTTCACGGGGGGCCAGCCCCAGCATTTT.

There are many counts of this clonotype. V gene TRBV10-1 combines with J gene TRBJ2-5; D possibly uses TRBD1 or TRBD2 (5 bases each). Trimming cost V 4 bases and J 6 bases, with 9 bases left between them. CDR1 and CDR2 (germline): WNHNN, SYGVQD (reference sequence). The CDR3 loop spans 12 amino acids. CDR3 nucleotides: TGCGCCAGCAGTGGTGGGGGACAGACCCAGTACTTC. Translation: CASSGGGQTQYF.

This clonotype showed up just a few times. The rearrangement joins TRBV5-1 to TRBJ1-1, with D perhaps matching TRBD1 (5 bases). V was cut by 4 bases and J by 1 base, with 11 bases left in between. CDR1 is SGHRS, CDR2 YFSETQ, per germline. This CDR3 is built from 14 residues. Here the CDR3 reads CASSPSQGNTEAFF. The DNA of the CDR3 is TGCGCCAGCAGCCCTAGTCAGGGGAACACTGAAGCTTTCTTT. Drawing the rest from reference TRBV5-1 and TRBJ1-1, the complete variable domain is KAGVTQTPRYLIKTRGQQVTLSCSPISGHRSVSWYQQTPGQGLQFLFEYFSETQRNKGNFPGRFSGRQFSNSRSEMNVSTLELGDSALYLCASSPSQGNTEAFFGQGTRLTVV.

This clonotype was counted at least ten times. The chain employs TRBV10-2 and TRBJ1-1, with no clear D. Trimming removed 0 bases from V and 0 bases from J, with 8 bases in between. The germline V gene has CDR1 WSHSY and CDR2 SAAADI. The CDR3 length is 15 residues. The CDR3 loop is CASSESGLLNTEAFF. In DNA form, the CDR3 reads TGCGCCAGCAGTGAGTCAGGACTCCTGAACACTGAAGCTTTCTTT.

In this sample, this clonotype turned up a few times. The chain recombines TRBV7-9 with TRBJ1-4; D call uncertain. V lost 8 bases and J 8 bases, leaving 15 bases between the germline ends. From germline, CDR1 is SEHNR and CDR2 FQNEAQ (reference sequence). The CDR3 consists of 13 residues. The CDR3 is CASESGNWEKLFF. The CDR3 bases are TGTGCCAGCGAGTCGGGGAACTGGGAAAAACTGTTTTTT.

The chain has TRBV7-9 and TRBJ2-7; 11 bases map to TRBD2. Gene TRBJ2-1 matches the end of the DNA better, so the J call may be wrong. Looked up from germline, CDR1 is SEHNR and CDR2 is FQNEAQ (reference sequence). This CDR3 has 16 amino acids. The CDR3 here is CASSQELAGGYNEQFF. For the CDR3, the DNA is TGTGCCAGCAGCCAAGAGTTAGCGGGAGGGTACAATGAGCAGTTCTTC.

The rearrangement links TRBV6-1 to TRBJ2-2, with D tentatively TRBD1 (5 bases). The germline V gene encodes CDR1 MNHNS and CDR2 SASEGT. V was clipped by 7 bases and J by 7 bases, with 16 bases between them. The CDR3 has 14 amino acids. CDR3 protein: CASKVKGRDGELFF. The CDR3 coding sequence is TGTGCCAGCAAGGTGAAAGGCAGGGACGGGGAGCTGTTTTTT.

The gene calls are TRBV5-1 and TRBJ2-6, with 9 bases aligning to TRBD1. The CDR3 is made up of 19 amino acids. The V segment lost 6 bases and the J segment 1 base; nucleotides outside the gene matches: 14. Germline V gene data show CDR1 as SGHRS and CDR2 as YFSETQ. CDR3 nucleotide sequence: TGCGCCAGCACCCAATCAATGACAGGGGGTTGGTCTGGGGCCAACGTCCTGACTTTC. Residues: CASTQSMTGGWSGANVLTF. Filled out from reference TRBV5-1 and TRBJ2-6, the complete variable domain reads KAGVTQTPRYLIKTRGQQVTLSCSPISGHRSVSWYQQTPGQGLQFLFEYFSETQRNKGNFPGRFSGRQFSNSRSEMNVSTLELGDSALYLCASTQSMTGGWSGANVLTFGAGSRLTVL.

This clonotype has just a few counts. The chain employs TRBV20-1 and TRBJ1-2, with 7 bases fitting TRBD1. The CDR3 length is 15 residues. Trimming at V came to 3 bases and at J to 0 bases, leaving 7 bases not matched to a gene. Germline lookup yields CDR1 DFQATT and CDR2 SNEGSKA (reference sequence). CDR3 region: CSARTPGQTNYGYTF. The CDR3 bases are TGCAGTGCTAGGACACCGGGACAGACTAACTATGGCTACACCTTC.

The V call is TRBV7-9, the J call TRBJ1-1; TRBD1 matches at 8 bases. The CDR3 length is 14 residues. V lost 1 base to trimming and J lost 5 bases; unmatched junction nucleotides: 3. The germline V gene has CDR1 SEHNR and CDR2 FQNEAQ (reference sequence). The CDR3 bases are TGTGCCAGCAGCTTAGGACAGGGGTTGACTGAAGCTTTCTTT. It translates to CASSLGQGLTEAFF.